The following is a TCR beta chain sequence with its context. Antigen: not known. V trimming: 5 bases; J trimming: 5 bases; junction bases outside the gene matches: 13. Germline V gene data show CDR1 as SGHDT and CDR2 as YYEEEE. The CDR3 is 18 residues long. This sample is drawn from a study of T cell responses to AZD1222 COVID-19 vaccine. The study, taken as a whole, reports: Most donors were white British, females outnumbered males, and clonal diversity was possibly underestimated.

This table comes from immunoSEQ multiplex PCR, and its TCRdb copy is limited to in-frame clones, with some not included. Here the sample spans around 180,000 clones, 80% to 90% being singletons. The TCR comes from an adult in good health. The sequences come from peripheral blood, collected on day 0 of AZD1222 vaccination. The chain is built from TRBV5-6 and TRBJ1-6, with TRBD1 identical over 10 bases. The DNA of the CDR3 is TGTGCCAGCAGAACGAACGCGGGACAGGGGAGGAATAATTCACCCCTCCACTTT. It encodes CASRTNAGQGRNNSPLHF.